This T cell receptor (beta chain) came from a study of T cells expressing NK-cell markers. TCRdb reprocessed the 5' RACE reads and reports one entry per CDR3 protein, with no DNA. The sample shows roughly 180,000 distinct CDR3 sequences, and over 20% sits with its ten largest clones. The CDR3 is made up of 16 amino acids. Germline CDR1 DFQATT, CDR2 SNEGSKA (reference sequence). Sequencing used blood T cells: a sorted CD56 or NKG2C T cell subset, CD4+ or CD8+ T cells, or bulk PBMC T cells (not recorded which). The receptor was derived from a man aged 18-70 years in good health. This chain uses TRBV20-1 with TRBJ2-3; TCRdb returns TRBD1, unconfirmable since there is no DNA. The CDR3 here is CSARDWMSGATDTQYF.